This TCR beta chain was captured in a study of blood T cell repertoires in COVID-19. Some clones are missing from TCRdb's copy, which holds only in-frame ones; the method was immunoSEQ multiplex PCR. The table records hundreds of thousands of clones, approximately 90% of them present only once. CDR1 SGHNT and CDR2 YENEEA come from the germline V gene. V was pared by 2 bases and J by 7 bases, with 17 bases between. The CDR3 is made up of 15 amino acids. Sequenced: PBMCs or T cells enriched from blood (not recorded which). The receptor was derived from a woman in her 40s who had recovered from COVID-19. This chain links TRBV11-3 with TRBJ1-2, with a weak D call TRBD1 (5 bases). CDR3 region: CASSLFLNRSCGYTF. CDR3 coding DNA: TGTGCCAGCAGCTTATTTCTAAACAGGAGCTGTGGCTACACCTTC. Full variable domain (missing parts from reference TRBV11-3 and TRBJ1-2): EAGVVQSPRYKIIEKKQPVAFWCNPISGHNTLYWYLQNLGQGPELLIRYENEEAVDDSQLPKDRFSAERLKGVDSTLKIQPAELGDSAVYLCASSLFLNRSCGYTFGSGTRLTVV.